The T cell receptor beta chain described here comes from a study of blood T cell repertoires in COVID-19. Study-level information: There were acute and convalescent COVID-19 samples, and they came from the United States, Italy and Spain. Nucleic acid was either cDNA or gDNA, and it came from T cells, B-cell-depleted T cells, or PBMCs.

Original methodology: How many nucleated cells were present was estimated from reference gene primer amplification. Only in-frame clones appear in the TCRdb table, and some are missing; sequencing was by immunoSEQ multiplex PCR. That table is the source of V, J and clone size, and D and trimming were worked out from the DNA. The sample records 160,000 or so clones, roughly 88% being singletons. The CDR3 contains 18 residues. V was cut by 4 bases and J by 0 bases, with 25 bases left in between. Germline CDR1 reads GTSNPN; CDR2 reads SVGIG (reference sequence). Which cohort a participant joined came from the clinical history participants gave.

The rearrangement links TRBV30 to TRBJ2-7; tentatively, D is TRBD1 (5 bases). Source material: PBMCs or T cells enriched from blood (not recorded which). The sequence was obtained from a woman aged 50 to 65 who had recovered from COVID-19. In nucleotides, the CDR3 is TGTGCCTGGACCTTGGGCAGCCATGGGGCGGCCAACTCCTACGAGCAGTACTTC. Protein: CAWTLGSHGAANSYEQYF.